The 8 T cell receptor beta chains presented below share a single source sample, sequenced in a study of T cells in Graves' hyperthyroidism and ophthalmopathy (dated by TCRdb to about 2019). Library preparation was by multiplex PCR. Sequencing took place on an Illumina HiSeq 2000. Amplification of TCR beta CDR3 regions was carried out from RNA transcripts. The TCR CDR3 was subjected to a first round of RT-PCR using the HTBI primer set and the Qiagen OneStep RT-PCR kit. The public reads were reprocessed in TCRdb via fastp at Q25 and MiXCR, keeping in-frame beta chains. Merged by CDR3 protein, the rows form single entries marked with the most common genes and DNA. The table for this sample lists about 270,000 distinct CDR3 sequences; 20% to 25% of them were counted only once. The ten largest clones capture around 65% of the sample. The sample consisted of blood. The receptor set was obtained from a man aged 25-45 years with Graves' ophthalmopathy.

This clonotype was detected only a few times. The V gene is TRBV6-5, the J gene TRBJ2-1; D is ambiguous. The V gene's germline CDR1 is MNHEY and CDR2 SVGAGI. This CDR3 comprises 15 residues. Trimming stripped 2 bases from V and 3 bases from J, with 11 bases between. The CDR3 DNA reads as TGTGCCAGCAGTTACCTCGGCCCGGACTACAATGAGCAGTTCTTC. It yields the protein CASSYLGPDYNEQFF.

V gene TRBV19 combines with J gene TRBJ2-1, with D uncertain. The CDR3 has 16 amino acids. V was shortened by 6 bases and J by 3 bases, with 18 bases between the two germline ends. The germline V gene encodes CDR1 LNHDA and CDR2 SQIVND (reference sequence). CDR3 in amino acids: CASSSDPISVYNEQFF. Here the CDR3 DNA reads TGTGCCAGTAGCAGCGACCCAATAAGCGTCTACAATGAGCAGTTCTTC.

This clonotype showed up many times. The chain has TRBV30 and TRBJ1-4; D gene unclear. V was clipped by 3 bases and J by 0 bases, with 8 bases between them. CDR1 is GTSNPN and CDR2 is SVGIG in the germline V gene (reference sequence). The CDR3 spans 14 residues. The CDR3 DNA follows: TGTGCCTGGAGGAGGGCAGCAACTAATGAAAAACTGTTTTTT. Translated: CAWRRAATNEKLFF.

This clonotype was found a few times. The rearrangement joins TRBV12-5 to TRBJ2-3; D uncertain. The CDR3 consists of 14 residues. The V and J ends lost 2 bases and 1 base respectively, with 7 bases between them. The germline V gene has CDR1 LGHNT and CDR2 FRNRAP. CDR3 coding DNA: TGTGCTAGTGGTTTGCATGGGGGCACAGATACGCAGTATTTT. It yields the protein CASGLHGGTDTQYF.

The chain recombines TRBV3-1 with TRBJ2-1; D gene unclear. Per the germline V gene, CDR1 is LGHDT and CDR2 is YNNKEL (reference sequence). V was clipped by 1 base and J by 11 bases, with 6 bases between them. The CDR3 is 11 residues long. This CDR3 is CASSQGVKQFF. Here the CDR3 DNA reads TGTGCCAGCAGCCAAGGGGTCAAGCAGTTCTTC.

This chain connects TRBV9 to TRBJ1-5; D remains unclear. V was trimmed by 0 bases and J by 7 bases, leaving 14 bases between them. The germline V gene has CDR1 SGDLS and CDR2 YYNGEE. This CDR3 has 15 residues. CDR3 nucleotides: TGTGCCAGCAGCGTAGCTGCGGGTGAGGGACAGCCCCAGCATTTT. Its translation: CASSVAAGEGQPQHF.

This clonotype was seen repeatedly, ten times or more. This chain joins TRBV11-3 and TRBJ1-5; D gene ambiguous. The CDR3 consists of 13 residues. CDR1 SGHNT and CDR2 YENEEA come from the germline V gene. V was pared by 1 base and J by 6 bases, with 7 bases between. This chain's CDR3 is CASSLGMGQPQHF. In nucleotides, the CDR3 is TGTGCCAGCAGCTTAGGTATGGGTCAGCCCCAGCATTTT.

This chain links TRBV3-1 with TRBJ2-1; D remains ambiguous. CDR3 length: 11 amino acids. Per germline, CDR1 LGHDT and CDR2 YNNKEL (reference sequence). Trimming cost V 3 bases and J 8 bases, with 5 bases left between them. CDR3 nucleotides: TGTGCCAGCAGCCACACAGATGAGCAGTTCTTC. It is translated as CASSHTDEQFF.